The 15 T cell receptor beta chains below all came from one sample that was sequenced in a study of T cell repertoires in cytomegalovirus infection. These TCRs' antigens remain unknown. TCRdb called the reads again in MiXCR, with one record for every CDR3 protein. The sample records roughly 860,000 distinct CDR3 sequences, 30% to 35% being singletons. Sequenced here: cultured CD8+ T cells from PBMCs, sampled from culture after CMV antigen stimulation. The receptor source for this set is a human donor in good health (CMV status not recorded). Some clones in this sample may be carry-over from other donors' samples.

This clonotype was found many times. V and J are TRBV7-9 and TRBJ2-1; the D call may be TRBD1 or TRBD2 (6 bases each). The V and J ends lost 6 bases and 4 bases respectively, with 16 bases between them. Germline CDR1 reads SEHNR; CDR2 reads FQNEAQ (reference sequence). CDR3 length: 15 amino acids. This chain's CDR3 is CASSYKGGWYNEQFF. CDR3 nucleotide sequence: TGTGCCAGCAGTTACAAGGGGGGCTGGTACAATGAGCAGTTCTTC.

The rearrangement joins TRBV7-9 to TRBJ1-2; 7 nucleotides match TRBD1. The CDR3 consists of 15 residues. Germline values: CDR1 SEHNR, CDR2 FQNEAQ (reference sequence). With 2 bases clipped from V and 5 bases from J, the junction kept 8 bases outside the gene matches. DNA for the CDR3: TGTGCCAGCAGCTTATTGGACTACAGGGGATATGGCTACACCTTC. Translation gives CASSLLDYRGYGYTF.

The genes are TRBV6-2 or TRBV6-3 and TRBJ2-7; TRBD1 is a possible D gene (7 bases). The length of the CDR3 is 15 residues. Trimming took off 5 bases at V and 3 bases at J, with 17 bases between the two ends. Germline loops: CDR1 MNHEY, CDR2 SVGEGT. This CDR3 is CASSNPRQGGYEQYV. For the CDR3, the DNA is TGTGCCAGCAGTAACCCTCGACAGGGAGGCTACGAGCAGTACGTC.

CDR3 protein: CSASRDRGSSGYEQYF. The CDR3 DNA follows: TGCAGTGCCTCGCGGGACAGGGGTTCAAGCGGCTACGAGCAGTACTTC. The chain carries TRBV20-1 and TRBJ2-7, with 10 bases identical to TRBD1. The CDR3 extends over 16 amino acids. Looked up from germline, CDR1 is DFQATT and CDR2 is SNEGSKA (reference sequence). V gave up 6 bases and J gave up 3 bases; unmatched junction bases: 14.

This clonotype was recorded a few times. V is TRBV19 and J is TRBJ2-1; no clear D. This CDR3 region has 13 residues. Germline-derived CDR1 and CDR2 are LNHDA and SQIVND (reference sequence). The V end lost 2 bases, the J end lost 5 bases, and 7 bases lay between the germline ends. In DNA, the CDR3 is TGTGCCAGTAGTATATCCAGGAACAATGAGCAGTTCTTC. It specifies CASSISRNNEQFF. The variable domain in full, completed from reference TRBV19 and TRBJ2-1, reads DGGITQSPKYLFRKEGQNVTLSCEQNLNHDAMYWYRQDPGQGLRLIYYSQIVNDFQKGDIAEGYSVSREKKESFPLTVTSAQKNPTAFYLCASSISRNNEQFFGPGTRLTVL.

This clonotype was seen more than once but under ten times. This rearrangement joins TRBV7-9 to TRBJ2-7; D gene uncertain. The CDR3 contains 12 residues. V lost 1 base and J lost 7, with 8 bases in between. Germline CDR1 is SEHNR and CDR2 is FQNEAQ (reference sequence). Here the CDR3 reads CASSLEGSEQYV. CDR3 nucleotide sequence: TGTGCCAGCAGCTTAGAGGGCAGTGAGCAGTACGTC.

Here the CDR3 DNA reads TGTGCCAGCGAAACTACGCGGGGGAAGTTCTTC. The encoded protein is CASETTRGKFF. This rearrangement joins TRBV6-5 to TRBJ2-1; 7 bases are shared with TRBD2. V was clipped by 8 bases and J by 14 bases; unmatched bases: 9. Looked up from germline, CDR1 is MNHEY and CDR2 is SVGAGI. This CDR3 has 11 residues.

This clonotype occurred a few times. This chain connects TRBV4-3 to TRBJ2-1, with D unresolved. V gave up 3 bases and J gave up 0 bases, with 15 bases separating them. There are 17 residues in the CDR3. Germline V lookup: CDR1 LGHNA, CDR2 YSLEER. CDR3 DNA: TGCGCCAGCAGCCACCCCTCCCAGATGGACTCCTACAATGAGCAGTTCTTC. It specifies CASSHPSQMDSYNEQFF.

This clonotype was counted a few times. The gene calls are TRBV20-1 and TRBJ2-7, with D possibly being TRBD2 (5 bases). Germline V gene data show CDR1 as DFQATT and CDR2 as SNEGSKA (reference sequence). The CDR3 has 14 amino acids. Trimming stripped 1 base from V and 7 bases from J, with 17 bases between. CDR3 bases: TGCAGTGCTAGAGTCGTCGGGGAAGGGTATGAGCAGTACGTC. This translates into CSARVVGEGYEQYV.

This chain joins TRBV14 and TRBJ1-1; 8 positions agree with TRBD1. Germline V lookup: CDR1 SGHDN, CDR2 FVKESK. The CDR3 is 18 amino acids. With V trimmed by 0 bases and J by 0 bases, 9 bases remained unmatched. The CDR3 spells CASSQDRRTGKMNTEAFF. The CDR3 region has the DNA TGTGCCAGCAGCCAAGATCGGAGGACAGGGAAGATGAACACTGAAGCTTTCTTT.

This clonotype was seen more than once but under ten times. The genes are TRBV12-3 or TRBV12-4 and TRBJ1-1; 7 bases are a match to TRBD1. V shed 7 bases, J shed 0 bases, and the junction held 11 bases outside the gene matches. The CDR3 runs to 16 residues. CDR3 sequence: CASTLNRGLMNTEAFF. CDR3 sequence (DNA): TGTGCCAGCACTCTTAACAGGGGACTAATGAACACTGAAGCTTTCTTT.

The sample holds many counts of this clonotype. The chain employs TRBV12-3 or TRBV12-4 and TRBJ1-2; TRBD1 agrees at 8 bases. The CDR3 loop spans 12 amino acids. The J segment lost 7 bases and the V segment lost 5 bases, leaving 3 bases of the junction unmatched. The CDR3: CASSPGGSGYTF. The CDR3 bases are TGTGCCAGCAGTCCAGGGGGCTCTGGCTACACCTTC.

CDR3 in amino acids: CASSLTGVWETQYF. CDR3 DNA: TGTGCCAGCAGCCTGACAGGGGTTTGGGAGACCCAGTACTTC. The chain employs TRBV6-2 or TRBV6-3 and TRBJ2-5; 8 bases fit TRBD1. This CDR3 region has 14 residues. V shed 6 bases and J 5 bases; nucleotides not matched to a gene: 8. The germline CDR1 and CDR2 sequences are MNHEY and SVGEGT.

This chain uses TRBV27 with TRBJ1-2; TRBD1 agrees at 11 bases. The CDR3 contains 19 residues. V lost 7 bases to trimming and J lost 7 bases; unmatched junction nucleotides: 23. The germline V gene has CDR1 MNHEY and CDR2 SMNVEV (reference sequence). As DNA, the CDR3 is TGTGCCAGCATGCCTACGGTGCGGACAGGGGGCCTGCGGGTTAGTGGCTACACCTTC. It specifies CASMPTVRTGGLRVSGYTF.

This clonotype was observed a few times. The chain combines TRBV6-2 or TRBV6-3 with TRBJ2-5; perhaps TRBD1 as D (6 bases). CDR3 length: 16 amino acids. V lost 6 bases and J lost 9, with 26 bases in between. CDR1 and CDR2 (germline): MNHEY, SVGEGT. The CDR3 DNA follows: TGTGCCAGCAGATCCCCGGACAGAATAGGCCTAAGGGCCCAGTACTTC. Its translation is CASRSPDRIGLRAQYF.